The present T cell receptor beta chain was sequenced within a study of immune cell composition in non-small cell lung cancer. DNA was extracted from unsorted cell suspensions stored frozen. Clones were sequenced by immunoSEQ multiplex PCR, and TCRdb holds only the in-frame ones, with some missing. This table holds 14,000 to 15,000 clones, roughly 66% found once. Germline CDR1 and CDR2: MNHEY and SVGAGI. The CDR3 spans 14 residues. V was cut by 6 bases and J by 3 bases, with 14 bases left in between. The receptor's source is a human donor with non-small cell lung cancer. This chain connects TRBV6-5 to TRBJ1-2; possibly TRBD1 for D (6 bases). The sequencing sample was made of lung tumor tissue. The CDR3, as DNA: TGTGCCAGCAGACCGGGGGGGGGCTACTATGGCTACACCTTC. The encoded protein is CASRPGGGYYGYTF.